This T cell receptor beta chain comes out of a study of T-cell memory formation after mild COVID-19. This clonotype has just a few counts. The CDR3 spans 14 residues. Trimming left V 5 bases short and J 2 bases short, with 14 bases between. Germline CDR1 is SGHKS and CDR2 is YYEKEE (reference sequence). Constant-segment primers served in 5'RACE that generated TCR alpha and TCR beta cDNA libraries bearing sample barcodes and UMIs. In TCRdb, the 5' RACE reads were re-called with MiXCR into one record per CDR3 protein. The profile covers almost 550,000 distinct CDR3 sequences, with just over 20% appearing a single time and approximately 13% taken by the ten largest.

The sample was PBMCs or a T cell subset sorted from them (not recorded which). The rearrangement links TRBV5-5 to TRBJ2-7; D is perhaps TRBD1 (6 bases). The source is an adult woman who had mild COVID-19 (a few samples of this study predate the infection). Cell type and time point are not known. The CDR3 nucleotides are TGTGCCAGCAGATCCCCGGGACAAACCTACGAGCAGTACTTC. Its protein product is CASRSPGQTYEQYF.